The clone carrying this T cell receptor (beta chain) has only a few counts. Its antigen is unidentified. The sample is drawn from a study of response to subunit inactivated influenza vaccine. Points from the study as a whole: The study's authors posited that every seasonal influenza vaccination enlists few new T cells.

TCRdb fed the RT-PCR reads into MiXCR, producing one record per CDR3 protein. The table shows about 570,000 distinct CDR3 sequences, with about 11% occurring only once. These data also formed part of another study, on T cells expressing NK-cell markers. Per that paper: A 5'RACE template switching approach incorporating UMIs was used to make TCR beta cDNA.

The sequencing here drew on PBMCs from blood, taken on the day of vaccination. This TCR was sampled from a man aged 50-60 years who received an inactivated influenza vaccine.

The DNA for the CDR3 is TGCGCCAGCAGCCACCGACAGGGAAACTACGAGCAGTACTTC. Its protein product is CASSHRQGNYEQYF. The gene calls are TRBV4-1 and TRBJ2-7, with TRBD1 identical over 7 bases. From germline, CDR1 is MGHRA and CDR2 YSYEKL. The V gene end was trimmed by 3 bases and the J gene end by 3 bases; junction bases not matched to a gene: 5. The CDR3 runs 14 residues.